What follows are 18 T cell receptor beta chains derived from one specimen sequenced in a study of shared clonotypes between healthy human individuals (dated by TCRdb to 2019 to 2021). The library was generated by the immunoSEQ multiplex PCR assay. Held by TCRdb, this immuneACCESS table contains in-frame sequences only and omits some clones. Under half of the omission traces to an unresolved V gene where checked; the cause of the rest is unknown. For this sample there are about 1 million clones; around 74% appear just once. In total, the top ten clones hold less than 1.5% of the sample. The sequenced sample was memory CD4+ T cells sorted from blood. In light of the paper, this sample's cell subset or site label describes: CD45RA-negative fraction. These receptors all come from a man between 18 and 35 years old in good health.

The CDR3 sequence is CASSPLGGRVPVNYGYTF. The CDR3 DNA sequence: TGTGCCAGCAGCCCGTTGGGGGGGCGCGTACCCGTTAACTATGGCTACACCTTC. The chain joins TRBV5-8 to TRBJ1-2; D perhaps matches TRBD1 (6 bases). This CDR3 region has 18 residues. The V end was cut by 4 bases, the J end by 1 base, with 23 bases between. Germline values: CDR1 SGHTS, CDR2 YDEGEE.

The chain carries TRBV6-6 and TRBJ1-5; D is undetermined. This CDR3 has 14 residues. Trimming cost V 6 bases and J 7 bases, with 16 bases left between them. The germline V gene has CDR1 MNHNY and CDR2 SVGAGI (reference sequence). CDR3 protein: CASSEVGWKQPQHF. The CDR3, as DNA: TGTGCCAGCAGCGAAGTGGGTTGGAAGCAGCCCCAGCATTTT.

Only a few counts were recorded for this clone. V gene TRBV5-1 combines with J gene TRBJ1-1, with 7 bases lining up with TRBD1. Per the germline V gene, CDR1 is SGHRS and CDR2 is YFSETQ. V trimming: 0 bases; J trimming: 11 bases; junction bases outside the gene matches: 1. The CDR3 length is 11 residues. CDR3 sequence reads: CASSLEGAAFF. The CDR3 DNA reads TGCGCCAGCAGCTTGGAGGGGGCGGCTTTCTTT. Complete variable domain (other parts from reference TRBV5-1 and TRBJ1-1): KAGVTQTPRYLIKTRGQQVTLSCSPISGHRSVSWYQQTPGQGLQFLFEYFSETQRNKGNFPGRFSGRQFSNSRSEMNVSTLELGDSALYLCASSLEGAAFFGQGTRLTVV.

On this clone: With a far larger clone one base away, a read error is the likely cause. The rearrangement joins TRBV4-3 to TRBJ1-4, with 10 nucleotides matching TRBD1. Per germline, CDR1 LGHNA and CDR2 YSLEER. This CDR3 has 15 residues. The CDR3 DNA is TGCGCCAACAGCCAAGAGGGGGACAGGGGTGAAAAACTGTTTTTT. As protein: CANSQEGDRGEKLFF.

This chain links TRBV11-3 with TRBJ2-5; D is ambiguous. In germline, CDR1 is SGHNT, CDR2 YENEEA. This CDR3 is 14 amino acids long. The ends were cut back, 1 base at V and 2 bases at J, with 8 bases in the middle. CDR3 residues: CASSLGGSQETQYF. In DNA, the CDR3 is TGTGCCAGCAGCTTAGGAGGCAGTCAAGAGACCCAGTACTTC. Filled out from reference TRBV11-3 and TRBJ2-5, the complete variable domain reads EAGVVQSPRYKIIEKKQPVAFWCNPISGHNTLYWYLQNLGQGPELLIRYENEEAVDDSQLPKDRFSAERLKGVDSTLKIQPAELGDSAVYLCASSLGGSQETQYFGPGTRLLVL.

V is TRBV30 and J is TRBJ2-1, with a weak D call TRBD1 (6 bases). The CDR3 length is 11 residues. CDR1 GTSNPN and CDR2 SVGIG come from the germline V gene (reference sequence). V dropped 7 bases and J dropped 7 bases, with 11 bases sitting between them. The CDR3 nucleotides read TGTGCCTTCTCAGGGGTTAATGAGCAGTTCTTC. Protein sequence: CAFSGVNEQFF.

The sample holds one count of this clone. This CDR3 is CASSGGIAYGYTF. Here the CDR3 DNA reads TGTGCCAGCAGTGGGGGGATCGCCTATGGCTACACCTTC. The chain uses TRBV6-1 and TRBJ1-2; possible D gene TRBD1, 5 bases. Germline lookup yields CDR1 MNHNS and CDR2 SASEGT. Trimming removed 4 bases from V and 4 bases from J, with 10 bases in between. This CDR3 contains 13 residues.

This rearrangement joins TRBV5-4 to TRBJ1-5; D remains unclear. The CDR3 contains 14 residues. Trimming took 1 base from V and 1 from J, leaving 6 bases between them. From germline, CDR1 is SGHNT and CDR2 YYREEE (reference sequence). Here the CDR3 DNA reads TGTGCCAGCAGCTTGTTCCCGAGCAATCAGCCCCAGCATTTT. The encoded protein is CASSLFPSNQPQHF.

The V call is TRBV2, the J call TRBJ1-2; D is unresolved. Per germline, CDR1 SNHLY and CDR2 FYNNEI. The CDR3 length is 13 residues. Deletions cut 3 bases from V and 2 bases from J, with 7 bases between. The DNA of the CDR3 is TGTGCCAGCAGTGACAGGAGAAACTATGGCTACACCTTC. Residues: CASSDRRNYGYTF.

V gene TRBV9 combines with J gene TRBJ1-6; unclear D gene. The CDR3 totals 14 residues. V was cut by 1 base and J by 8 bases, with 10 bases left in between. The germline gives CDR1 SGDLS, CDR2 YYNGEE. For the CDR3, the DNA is TGTGCCAGCAGCGTACTAGGCGGCGATTCACCCCTCCACTTT. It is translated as CASSVLGGDSPLHF. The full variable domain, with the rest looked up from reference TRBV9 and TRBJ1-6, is DSGVTQTPKHLITATGQRVTLRCSPRSGDLSVYWYQQSLDQGLQFLIQYYNGEERAKGNILERFSAQQFPDLHSELNLSSLELGDSALYFCASSVLGGDSPLHFGNGTRLTVT.

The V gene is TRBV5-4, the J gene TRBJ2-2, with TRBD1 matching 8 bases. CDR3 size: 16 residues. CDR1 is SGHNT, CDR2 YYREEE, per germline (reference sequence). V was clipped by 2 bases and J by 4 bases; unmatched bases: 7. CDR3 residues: CASSFGQGTRTGELFF. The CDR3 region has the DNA TGTGCCAGCAGCTTCGGACAGGGTACCCGCACCGGGGAGCTGTTTTTT.

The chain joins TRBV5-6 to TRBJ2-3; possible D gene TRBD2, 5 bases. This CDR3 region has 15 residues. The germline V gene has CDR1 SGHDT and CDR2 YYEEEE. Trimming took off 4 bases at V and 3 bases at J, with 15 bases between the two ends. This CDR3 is CASSGVGAKTDTQYF. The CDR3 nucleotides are TGTGCCAGCAGCGGGGTGGGAGCAAAAACAGATACGCAGTATTTT.

The DNA for the CDR3 is TGTGCCAGCAGCGGCAGAGGGCAGGGACTAGCCAAAAACATTCAGTACTTC. It encodes CASSGRGQGLAKNIQYF. The chain is built from TRBV9 and TRBJ2-4; D is perhaps TRBD2 (6 bases). V lost 3 bases and J lost 0, with 16 bases in between. This CDR3 comprises 17 residues. CDR1 and CDR2 from the germline V gene are SGDLS and YYNGEE.

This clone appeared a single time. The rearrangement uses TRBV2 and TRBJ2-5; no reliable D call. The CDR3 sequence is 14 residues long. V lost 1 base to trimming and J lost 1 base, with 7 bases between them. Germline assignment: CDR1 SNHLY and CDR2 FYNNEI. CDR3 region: CASSEGALQETQYF. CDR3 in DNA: TGTGCCAGCAGTGAAGGGGCGCTCCAAGAGACCCAGTACTTC.

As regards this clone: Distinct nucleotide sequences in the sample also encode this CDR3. The CDR3 spells CASSQGDSYGYTF. DNA for the CDR3: TGCGCCAGCAGCCAAGGGGACTCCTATGGCTACACCTTC. The chain uses TRBV4-1 and TRBJ1-2; maybe TRBD1 (5 bases). From germline, CDR1 is MGHRA and CDR2 YSYEKL. The CDR3 is 13 amino acids. V was cut by 1 base and J by 4 bases, with 7 bases left in between.

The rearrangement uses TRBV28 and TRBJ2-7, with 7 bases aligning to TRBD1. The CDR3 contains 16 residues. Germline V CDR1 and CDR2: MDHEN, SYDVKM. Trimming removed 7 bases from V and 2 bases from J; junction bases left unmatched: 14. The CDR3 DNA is TGTGCCAGCAACCCACCCGGGCGGCAGGGGGCCTACGAGCAGTACTTC. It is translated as CASNPPGRQGAYEQYF.

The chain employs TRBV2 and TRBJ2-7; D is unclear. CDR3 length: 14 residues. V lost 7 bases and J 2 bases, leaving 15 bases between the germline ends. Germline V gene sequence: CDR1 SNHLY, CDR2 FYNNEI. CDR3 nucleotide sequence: TGTGCCAGCAAGGTATCACAGTTGGCCTACGAGCAGTACTTC. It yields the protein CASKVSQLAYEQYF.

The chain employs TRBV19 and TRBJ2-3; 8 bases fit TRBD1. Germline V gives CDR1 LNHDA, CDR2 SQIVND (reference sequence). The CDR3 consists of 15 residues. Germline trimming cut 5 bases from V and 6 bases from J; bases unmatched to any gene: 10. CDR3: CASSSGRGRSDTQYF. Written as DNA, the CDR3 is TGTGCCAGTAGTTCCGGCAGGGGGCGCTCCGATACGCAGTATTTT.